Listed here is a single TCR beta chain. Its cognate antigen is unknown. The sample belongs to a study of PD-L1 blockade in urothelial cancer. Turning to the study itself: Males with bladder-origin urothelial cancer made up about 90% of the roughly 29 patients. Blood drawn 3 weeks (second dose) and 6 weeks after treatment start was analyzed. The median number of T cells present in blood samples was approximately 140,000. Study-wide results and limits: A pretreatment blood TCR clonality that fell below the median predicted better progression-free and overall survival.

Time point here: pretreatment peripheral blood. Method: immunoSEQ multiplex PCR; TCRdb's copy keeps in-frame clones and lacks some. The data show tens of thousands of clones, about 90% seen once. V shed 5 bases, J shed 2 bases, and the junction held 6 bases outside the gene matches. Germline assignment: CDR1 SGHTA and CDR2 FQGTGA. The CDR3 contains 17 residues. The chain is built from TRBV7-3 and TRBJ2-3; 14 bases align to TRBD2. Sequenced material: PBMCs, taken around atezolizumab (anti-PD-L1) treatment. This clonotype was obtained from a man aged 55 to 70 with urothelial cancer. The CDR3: CASSQRTSGGPTDTQYF. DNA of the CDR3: TGTGCCAGCAGCCAAAGGACTAGCGGGGGGCCCACAGATACGCAGTATTTT.